This T cell receptor beta chain was found in a study of T cell repertoires in cytomegalovirus infection. Background on the study: TCR beta signatures that were public indicated CMV infection and matching HLA type.

General observations from the study: The response measured ex vivo was dominated by TCR beta clonotypes (HLA-C-restricted and CMV-specific). Cumulated frequencies of public TCR beta families served to identify carriers of CMV plus the relevant HLA.

Via MiXCR, TCRdb re-called the reads, giving one row per CDR3 protein. The sample has about 490,000 distinct CDR3 sequences, approximately 10% seen once; the top ten hold about 10%. CDR1 is GTSNPN, CDR2 SVGIG, per germline (reference sequence). Trimming took 3 bases from V and 5 from J; bases not matched to a gene: 3. There are 14 residues in the CDR3. This clonotype turned up a few times. Its target is not known. V is TRBV30 and J is TRBJ1-5, with 11 bases fitting TRBD1. The material sequenced was PBMCs. The TCR was taken from a human donor in good health (CMV status not recorded). Some clones in this sample may be carry-over from other donors' samples. CDR3 DNA: TGTGCCTGGAGCCGGGGACAGGGGGATCAGCCCCAGCATTTT. It is translated as CAWSRGQGDQPQHF.